These 26 T cell receptor beta chains were sequenced from one sample in a study of cytomegalovirus exposure and HLA in healthy donors. The PCR used 60 Vbeta and 13 Jbeta primers. The method was immunoSEQ multiplex PCR; TCRdb's version includes in-frame clones alone and lacks a portion of them. Here the sample spans about 180,000 clones, around 80% being singletons. The source material was PBMCs. Receptors originate from a woman in her 30s in good health and CMV-seronegative.

This chain links TRBV5-1 with TRBJ1-4; D gene uncertain. V gave up 3 bases and J gave up 5 bases, with 8 bases separating them. This CDR3 has 13 amino acids. CDR1 and CDR2 (germline): SGHRS, YFSETQ. CDR3 DNA sequence: TGCGCCAGCAGCTGTTGGAGGAATGAAAAACTGTTTTTT. The encoded protein is CASSCWRNEKLFF.

The rearrangement uses TRBV5-1 and TRBJ2-5, with D possibly being TRBD2 (6 bases). Germline CDR1 reads SGHRS; CDR2 reads YFSETQ. Trimming stripped 6 bases from V and 2 bases from J, with 11 bases between. The CDR3 totals 13 residues. CDR3 DNA sequence: TGCGCCAGCAAGGGGCTAGCGCAAGAGACCCAGTACTTC. It codes for CASKGLAQETQYF.

This chain joins TRBV6-5 and TRBJ1-1; 8 nucleotides match TRBD1. Per the germline V gene, CDR1 is MNHEY and CDR2 is SVGAGI. The CDR3 sequence is 13 residues long. Germline trimming cut 6 bases from V and 0 bases from J; bases unmatched to any gene: 0. The CDR3 is CASRTGVNTEAFF. The CDR3 nucleotides read TGTGCCAGCAGGACAGGGGTGAACACTGAAGCTTTCTTT.

The V gene is TRBV15, the J gene TRBJ2-7, with a tentative D call TRBD2 (7 bases). V was cut by 1 base and J by 3 bases, with 13 bases left in between. Germline values: CDR1 LNHNV, CDR2 YYDKDF (reference sequence). The CDR3 has 15 residues. For the CDR3, the DNA is TGTGCCACCAGCAGAGGAGGGGGAGGGGGCTACGAGCAGTACTTC. Translating gives CATSRGGGGGYEQYF.

This clone came up a few times. The V call is TRBV7-8, the J call TRBJ1-5; maybe TRBD1 (5 bases). In germline, CDR1 is SGHVS, CDR2 FQNEAQ. V was shortened by 7 bases and J by 7 bases, with 14 bases between the two germline ends. This CDR3 is 13 amino acids long. This chain's CDR3 is CASTHRGDQPQHF. The CDR3 DNA sequence: TGTGCCAGCACCCACCGGGGGGACCAGCCCCAGCATTTT.

J is TRBJ2-7 and V is TRBV4-2; 9 bases are a match to TRBD2. CDR1 LGHNA and CDR2 YNFKEQ come from the germline V gene. Germline trimming cut 0 bases from V and 0 bases from J; bases unmatched to any gene: 3. CDR3 length: 16 amino acids. Here the CDR3 reads CASSQDGSGGSYEQYF. The CDR3 DNA follows: TGTGCCAGCAGCCAAGATGGTAGCGGGGGCTCCTACGAGCAGTACTTC.

This chain uses TRBV5-1 with TRBJ2-5, with D uncertain. The CDR3 is 12 amino acids. Germline V gene sequence: CDR1 SGHRS, CDR2 YFSETQ. V was shortened by 0 bases and J by 11 bases, with 11 bases between the two germline ends. The CDR3 sequence: CASSLENRGQYF. The CDR3 nucleotides are TGCGCCAGCAGCTTGGAAAACCGAGGACAGTACTTC.

The chain uses TRBV5-1 and TRBJ2-4, with D possibly being TRBD2 (6 bases). CDR1 is SGHRS and CDR2 is YFSETQ in the germline V gene. V was shortened by 0 bases and J by 6 bases, with 16 bases between the two germline ends. There are 16 residues in the CDR3. CDR3 DNA: TGCGCCAGCAGCTTGGCTGGGGGGACCGGCCGAAACATTCAGTACTTC. It translates to CASSLAGGTGRNIQYF.

There are many counts of this clone. This rearrangement joins TRBV29-1 to TRBJ2-3; weak D call: TRBD1 (6 bases). The CDR3 has 14 residues. Trimming took 6 bases from V and 9 from J, leaving 22 bases between them. CDR1 is SQVTM, CDR2 ANQGSEA, per germline. The CDR3 is CSVPSGTQLGTQYF. For the CDR3, the DNA is TGCAGCGTGCCCTCCGGGACACAGTTGGGAACGCAGTATTTT.

The table lists this clone with a few counts. The gene calls are TRBV6-1 and TRBJ2-3, with 9 bases fitting TRBD1. The CDR3 spans 16 residues. Trimming took 4 bases from V and 0 from J; bases not matched to a gene: 5. The germline V gene has CDR1 MNHNS and CDR2 SASEGT. CDR3 nucleotides: TGTGCCAGCAGTGTCGGACAGGGGATTAGCACAGATACGCAGTATTTT. It specifies CASSVGQGISTDTQYF.

The chain carries TRBV14 and TRBJ2-5; D gene uncertain. V lost 0 bases to trimming and J lost 8 bases, with 13 bases between them. Germline V gene data show CDR1 as SGHDN and CDR2 as FVKESK. The CDR3 covers 14 residues. CDR3 sequence (DNA): TGTGCCAGCAGCCAAGACACCCCCCCCACAACCCAGTACTTC. Translating it yields CASSQDTPPTTQYF.

The chain uses TRBV9 and TRBJ2-7; D perhaps matches TRBD1 (6 bases). The CDR3 spans 15 residues. CDR1 SGDLS and CDR2 YYNGEE come from the germline V gene. Trimming took 4 bases from V and 3 from J, leaving 17 bases between them. Here the CDR3 reads CASSSSHRANYEQYF. DNA of the CDR3: TGTGCCAGCAGCTCCTCCCACAGGGCTAACTACGAGCAGTACTTC.

This chain links TRBV9 with TRBJ2-1; possibly TRBD2 for D (5 bases). This CDR3 has 14 residues. CDR1 is SGDLS, CDR2 YYNGEE, per germline. The V end lost 3 bases, the J end lost 6 bases, and 13 bases lay between the germline ends. The CDR3 DNA reads TGTGCCAGCAGCGACCTGAGAGGAGGCAATGAGCAGTTCTTC. Translation: CASSDLRGGNEQFF.

The chain has TRBV7-2 and TRBJ2-2, with a weak D call TRBD1 (6 bases). This CDR3 has 15 residues. The V end lost 5 bases, the J end lost 5 bases, and 15 bases lay between the germline ends. The germline V gene encodes CDR1 SGHTA and CDR2 FQGNSA. CDR3 loop: CASSPRGGRTGELFF. The CDR3 coding sequence is TGTGCCAGCAGCCCCCGTGGGGGCCGGACCGGGGAGCTGTTTTTT.

The chain recombines TRBV5-1 with TRBJ2-5; TRBD2 aligns across 8 bases. Unmatched junction bases numbered 5, after V lost 2 bases and J lost 2 bases. CDR1 is SGHRS, CDR2 YFSETQ, per germline. The CDR3 covers 15 residues. The CDR3 reads CASSFGGGPQETQYF. The CDR3 region has the DNA TGCGCCAGCAGCTTTGGCGGGGGGCCTCAAGAGACCCAGTACTTC.

This clone was counted only a few times. The chain joins TRBV6-6 to TRBJ2-7, with 11 bases identical to TRBD2. The V segment lost 6 bases and the J segment 6 bases; nucleotides outside the gene matches: 13. The length of the CDR3 is 16 residues. Germline V lookup: CDR1 MNHNY, CDR2 SVGAGI (reference sequence). The CDR3 bases are TGTGCCAGCAGCCTTAGCGGGGGGGCCTCTCCTCGCGAGCAGTACTTC. It codes for CASSLSGGASPREQYF.

The chain couples TRBV30 to TRBJ2-1; 7 bases line up with TRBD2. J was trimmed by 9 bases and V by 0 bases; bases with no gene match: 8. The CDR3 is made up of 14 amino acids. Germline V gives CDR1 GTSNPN, CDR2 SVGIG (reference sequence). The CDR3 region is CAWSVQRGIGEQFF. The CDR3 nucleotides are TGTGCCTGGAGTGTCCAGCGGGGTATCGGTGAGCAGTTCTTC. Drawing the rest from reference TRBV30 and TRBJ2-1, the complete variable domain is SQTIHQWPATLVQPVGSPLSLECTVEGTSNPNLYWYRQAAGRGLQLLFYSVGIGQISSEVPQNLSASRPQDRQFILSSKKLLLSDSGFYLCAWSVQRGIGEQFFGPGTRLTVL.

The chain recombines TRBV2 with TRBJ1-5; 9 bases are a match to TRBD1. This CDR3 contains 15 residues. The V and J ends lost 7 bases and 5 bases, in that order; junction bases with no gene match: 9. Germline loops: CDR1 SNHLY, CDR2 FYNNEI. In nucleotides, the CDR3 is TGTGCCAGCATGACGGACAGGGGCGATTATCAGCCCCAGCATTTT. The encoded protein is CASMTDRGDYQPQHF.

V gene TRBV5-4 combines with J gene TRBJ2-1, with no clear D. The CDR3 has 13 amino acids. Per germline, CDR1 SGHNT and CDR2 YYREEE (reference sequence). V was trimmed by 0 bases and J by 8 bases, leaving 9 bases between them. Here the CDR3 DNA reads TGTGCCAGCAGCTTGGCGGTTGGTCATGAGCAGTTCTTC. Amino acid sequence: CASSLAVGHEQFF.

This clone was picked up one time. The chain joins TRBV9 to TRBJ2-2; TRBD1 matches at 9 bases. J lost 6 bases, V lost 0 bases, and 3 bases had no gene match. CDR3 length equals 15 residues. Germline values: CDR1 SGDLS, CDR2 YYNGEE. The CDR3 region is CASSVDGQGPGELFF. The CDR3 nucleotides are TGTGCCAGCAGCGTAGATGGACAGGGGCCCGGGGAGCTGTTTTTT.

On this clone: The sample has other DNA sequences that encode this CDR3 too. The chain couples TRBV18 to TRBJ1-1; TRBD1 might be the D (5 bases). Germline V gene sequence: CDR1 KGHSH, CDR2 LQKENI. The CDR3 totals 13 residues. The V gene lost 2 bases and the J gene lost 3 bases, with 7 bases spanning the gap. DNA for the CDR3: TGTGCCAGCTCACCAACAGGAGACACTGAAGCTTTCTTT. Its translation is CASSPTGDTEAFF.

The chain uses TRBV27 and TRBJ2-1, with D perhaps TRBD1 (5 bases). Trimming took off 3 bases at V and 6 bases at J, with 15 bases between the two ends. This CDR3 contains 15 residues. Germline CDR1 reads MNHEY; CDR2 reads SMNVEV (reference sequence). Here the CDR3 DNA reads TGTGCCAGCAGTTTCTACAGGTTGGACGGCAATGAGCAGTTCTTC. Amino acids: CASSFYRLDGNEQFF.

The rearrangement uses TRBV5-1 and TRBJ2-5; 9 positions match TRBD1. CDR1 SGHRS and CDR2 YFSETQ come from the germline V gene. The CDR3 extends over 17 amino acids. With V trimmed by 4 bases and J by 2 bases, 12 bases remained unmatched. CDR3 coding DNA: TGCGCCAGCAGCCTGGGAGGACAGGGGAGGTTACAAGAGACCCAGTACTTC. As protein: CASSLGGQGRLQETQYF.

V is TRBV2 and J is TRBJ2-5, with D maybe TRBD2 (7 bases). CDR1 and CDR2 from the germline V gene are SNHLY and FYNNEI. The CDR3 loop spans 14 amino acids. V gave up 3 bases and J gave up 3 bases, with 11 bases separating them. The CDR3 spells CASSDGGGEETQYF. CDR3 coding DNA: TGTGCCAGCAGTGACGGCGGGGGCGAAGAGACCCAGTACTTC.

V gene TRBV5-1 combines with J gene TRBJ2-7; 8 bases match TRBD1. Germline V lookup: CDR1 SGHRS, CDR2 YFSETQ. After removal of 2 bases from V and 3 bases from J, the junction contained 4 bases not matched to a gene. The CDR3 is made up of 14 amino acids. CDR3: CASSFGDRFYEQYF. The CDR3 DNA is TGCGCCAGCAGCTTCGGGGACAGGTTCTACGAGCAGTACTTC.

The V call is TRBV18, the J call TRBJ2-7, with D unclear. This CDR3 region has 12 residues. Germline assignment: CDR1 KGHSH and CDR2 LQKENI. The V end was cut by 2 bases, the J end by 5 bases, with 7 bases between. CDR3 bases: TGTGCCAGCTCACCAAAGCGAGACGAGCAGTACTTC. This translates into CASSPKRDEQYF. Full variable domain (missing parts from reference TRBV18 and TRBJ2-7): NAGVMQNPRHLVRRRGQEARLRCSPMKGHSHVYWYRQLPEEGLKFMVYLQKENIIDESGMPKERFSAEFPKEGPSILRIQQVVRGDSAAYFCASSPKRDEQYFGPGTRLTVT.